These 14 T cell receptor beta chains share one sample of origin, sequenced in a study of T cell changes during pregnancy in multiple sclerosis. Only in-frame clones appear in the TCRdb table, and some are missing; sequencing was by immunoSEQ multiplex PCR. The sample yields just over 80,000 clones, 90% to 95% seen once. The source was peripheral blood, collected in the second trimester of pregnancy. The receptors originated from a female donor with multiple sclerosis, enrolled in a pregnancy study.

The chain carries TRBV6-5 and TRBJ2-1, with 8 positions matching TRBD1. After removal of 6 bases from V and 7 bases from J, the junction contained 11 bases not matched to a gene. The CDR3 is 15 amino acids. In germline, CDR1 is MNHEY, CDR2 SVGAGI. CDR3 protein: CASSSDRGWGNEQFF. The CDR3 DNA follows: TGTGCCAGCAGCTCTGACAGGGGTTGGGGGAATGAGCAGTTCTTC.

This clone came up once. CDR3 DNA sequence: TGTGCCAGCAGCCAAGATTGGCAGGATGAGCAGTTCTTC. Translating gives CASSQDWQDEQFF. The V and J genes are TRBV4-2 and TRBJ2-1; no clear D gene. Germline-derived CDR1 and CDR2 are LGHNA and YNFKEQ. The CDR3 spans 13 residues. V was pared by 0 bases and J by 8 bases, with 8 bases between.

J is TRBJ1-2 and V is TRBV19; a possible D gene is TRBD1 (5 bases). The V and J ends lost 3 bases and 5 bases respectively, with 13 bases between them. CDR1 LNHDA and CDR2 SQIVND come from the germline V gene (reference sequence). CDR3 size: 14 residues. The CDR3 sequence is CASSISSGGYGYTF. The CDR3 bases are TGTGCCAGTAGTATTTCCTCGGGGGGGTATGGCTACACCTTC. The full variable domain, completed using reference TRBV19 and TRBJ1-2, is DGGITQSPKYLFRKEGQNVTLSCEQNLNHDAMYWYRQDPGQGLRLIYYSQIVNDFQKGDIAEGYSVSREKKESFPLTVTSAQKNPTAFYLCASSISSGGYGYTFGSGTRLTVV.

The rearrangement joins TRBV19 to TRBJ2-1; 10 bases agree with TRBD2. There are 13 residues in the CDR3. The V gene's germline CDR1 is LNHDA and CDR2 SQIVND (reference sequence). V shed 9 bases and J 3 bases; nucleotides not matched to a gene: 2. CDR3 bases: TGTGCCAGCGGGACTAGCGTCTACAATGAGCAGTTCTTC. Encoded protein: CASGTSVYNEQFF.

The rearrangement joins TRBV28 to TRBJ1-2; TRBD1 is a possible D gene (5 bases). V lost 1 base to trimming and J lost 3 bases, with 9 bases between them. The CDR3 extends over 14 amino acids. Germline V gene data show CDR1 as MDHEN and CDR2 as SYDVKM. CDR3 coding DNA: TGTGCCAGCAGTTTATTGGGGCCGGACTATGGCTACACCTTC. Its translation: CASSLLGPDYGYTF.

The genes are TRBV5-6 and TRBJ2-7, with D possibly TRBD1 on 6 matching bases. Germline CDR1 and CDR2: SGHDT and YYEEEE. The CDR3 runs 12 residues. Trimming took off 0 bases at V and 6 bases at J, with 7 bases between the two ends. CDR3 in DNA: TGTGCCAGCAGCTTGGACAGGGTCGAGCAGTACTTC. It codes for CASSLDRVEQYF. The full variable domain, its missing parts supplied by reference TRBV5-6 and TRBJ2-7, is DAGVTQSPTHLIKTRGQQVTLRCSPKSGHDTVSWYQQALGQGPQFIFQYYEEEERQRGNFPDRFSGHQFPNYSSELNVNALLLGDSALYLCASSLDRVEQYFGPGTRLTVT.

The genes are TRBV5-1 and TRBJ1-1; 9 bases map to TRBD1. The V segment lost 4 bases and the J segment 4 bases; nucleotides outside the gene matches: 8. The CDR3 runs 15 residues. The germline gives CDR1 SGHRS, CDR2 YFSETQ. CDR3 sequence: CASSPETGGATEAFF. The CDR3 DNA reads as TGCGCCAGCAGCCCTGAGACAGGGGGAGCCACTGAAGCTTTCTTT. The full variable domain, rest sourced from reference TRBV5-1 and TRBJ1-1, is KAGVTQTPRYLIKTRGQQVTLSCSPISGHRSVSWYQQTPGQGLQFLFEYFSETQRNKGNFPGRFSGRQFSNSRSEMNVSTLELGDSALYLCASSPETGGATEAFFGQGTRLTVV.

V is TRBV18 and J is TRBJ2-1; TRBD2 aligns across 11 bases. Germline V gene lookup returns CDR1 KGHSH and CDR2 LQKENI. Unmatched junction bases numbered 14, after V lost 3 bases and J lost 10 bases. The CDR3 consists of 17 residues. CDR3 bases: TGTGCCAGCTCACCCGTTTTAGCGGGAGGGTGGTCGCTGGAGCAGTTCTTC. Its translation: CASSPVLAGGWSLEQFF.

V is TRBV11-2 and J is TRBJ2-7; 10 nucleotides agree with TRBD1. This CDR3 spans 15 amino acids. Germline trimming cut 5 bases from V and 6 bases from J; bases unmatched to any gene: 10. CDR1 and CDR2 (germline): SGHAT, FQNNGV. As DNA, the CDR3 is TGTGCCAGCAGCGACCCGGGACAGGGGCTAGGCGAGCAGTACTTC. It translates to CASSDPGQGLGEQYF.

V is TRBV30 and J is TRBJ2-7; perhaps TRBD2 as D (6 bases). V was clipped by 2 bases and J by 2 bases, with 19 bases between them. The CDR3 is made up of 16 amino acids. Germline-derived CDR1 and CDR2 are GTSNPN and SVGIG (reference sequence). CDR3 amino acids: CAWSPRTGLMTYEQYF. The CDR3 DNA sequence: TGTGCCTGGAGTCCGAGAACGGGACTGATGACCTACGAGCAGTACTTC.

This chain joins TRBV6-1 and TRBJ2-2; 7 nucleotides agree with TRBD2. V was clipped by 4 bases and J by 2 bases; unmatched bases: 4. The CDR3 contains 15 residues. CDR1 is MNHNS, CDR2 SASEGT, per germline. The CDR3 here is CASSASSGNTGELFF. The DNA for the CDR3 is TGTGCCAGCAGTGCGTCTAGCGGTAACACCGGGGAGCTGTTTTTT.

The chain combines TRBV27 with TRBJ1-3, with TRBD1 matching 7 bases. V shed 4 bases and J 5 bases; nucleotides not matched to a gene: 8. The V gene's germline CDR1 is MNHEY and CDR2 SMNVEV (reference sequence). The CDR3 contains 15 residues. The DNA of the CDR3 is TGTGCCAGCAGTTCTGACAGGGAGTCGAGAAACACCATATATTTT. It encodes CASSSDRESRNTIYF.

This clone appeared a single time. The chain uses TRBV4-3 and TRBJ2-1; 14 bases match TRBD2. The CDR3 extends over 13 amino acids. The junction had 1 base not matched to a gene; V was cut back by 3 bases and J by 12 bases. The germline CDR1 and CDR2 sequences are LGHNA and YSLEER. CDR3 nucleotide sequence: TGCGCCAGCAGCCAGGGGACTAGCGGGGGGCAGTTCTTC. It codes for CASSQGTSGGQFF.

The gene calls are TRBV30 and TRBJ2-7, with D perhaps TRBD2 (5 bases). The CDR3 consists of 13 residues. CDR1 is GTSNPN and CDR2 is SVGIG in the germline V gene (reference sequence). Trimming stripped 5 bases from V and 3 bases from J, with 14 bases between. CDR3 residues: CAWANGLHYEQYF. For the CDR3, the DNA is TGTGCCTGGGCCAACGGACTCCACTACGAGCAGTACTTC. The variable domain in full, with the rest retrieved from reference TRBV30 and TRBJ2-7, is SQTIHQWPATLVQPVGSPLSLECTVEGTSNPNLYWYRQAAGRGLQLLFYSVGIGQISSEVPQNLSASRPQDRQFILSSKKLLLSDSGFYLCAWANGLHYEQYFGPGTRLTVT.